The 25 T cell receptor beta chains given below trace back to one sample, sequenced in a study of T cell repertoires in ileal Crohn's disease. The assay was immunoSEQ multiplex PCR, and TCRdb's table has in-frame clones only and misses some. This sample has roughly 500 clones, with 85% to 90% found just once. Time point defined: neoterminal ileum biopsy at postoperative endoscopy, about 6 months after surgery. The sequencing sample was made of ileal tissue. All receptors come from an adult with Crohn's disease.

The rearrangement joins TRBV4-3 to TRBJ1-1; D is uncertain. Germline loops: CDR1 LGHNA, CDR2 YSLEER. This CDR3 is 15 amino acids long. Trimming removed 0 bases from V and 1 base from J, with 9 bases in between. CDR3 protein: CASSQDMGSNTEAFF. The CDR3 nucleotides read TGCGCCAGCAGCCAAGACATGGGTTCGAACACTGAAGCTTTCTTT.

This chain uses TRBV5-1 with TRBJ2-3, with 7 positions matching TRBD1. The length of the CDR3 is 15 residues. Germline V CDR1 and CDR2: SGHRS, YFSETQ. The ends lost 4 bases at V and 0 bases at J; junction bases unmatched: 5. The CDR3 DNA sequence: TGCGCCAGCAGCCCGGGACAGTTGAGCACAGATACGCAGTATTTT. It encodes CASSPGQLSTDTQYF.

The chain combines TRBV11-2 with TRBJ1-2; no firm D call. The CDR3 runs 14 residues. With 6 bases removed from V and 3 bases from J, the gap between germline ends came to 14 bases. The germline V gene encodes CDR1 SGHAT and CDR2 FQNNGV. CDR3 loop: CASRSSGEYYGYTF. CDR3 bases: TGTGCCAGCAGATCTTCCGGGGAATACTATGGCTACACCTTC.

The chain has TRBV9 and TRBJ2-3; 11 nucleotides line up with TRBD2. V lost 4 bases, J lost 6 bases, and 13 bases stayed unmatched. The CDR3 totals 17 residues. CDR1 is SGDLS, CDR2 YYNGEE, per germline. The DNA for the CDR3 is TGTGCCAGCAGCCCCCGGGTTAGCGGGGGGGCCCATGATACGCAGTATTTT. Protein product: CASSPRVSGGAHDTQYF.

The chain has TRBV20-1 and TRBJ2-7, with D hard to call. V gave up 6 bases and J gave up 3 bases, with 6 bases separating them. Germline V gene sequence: CDR1 DFQATT, CDR2 SNEGSKA (reference sequence). The CDR3 spans 10 residues. DNA for the CDR3: TGCAGTGCCCTAGACTACGAGCAGTACTTC. It encodes CSALDYEQYF.

The chain combines TRBV7-9 with TRBJ2-3; no definite D call. V gave up 6 bases and J gave up 4 bases, with 8 bases separating them. Germline V gene lookup returns CDR1 SEHNR and CDR2 FQNEAQ (reference sequence). CDR3 size: 12 residues. CDR3 sequence: CASRYYSDTQYF. DNA for the CDR3: TGTGCCAGCAGATATTACTCAGATACGCAGTATTTT.

The rearrangement links TRBV2 to TRBJ1-1, with 9 positions matching TRBD1. The V gene end was trimmed by 9 bases and the J gene end by 4 bases; junction bases not matched to a gene: 6. There are 13 residues in the CDR3. CDR1 and CDR2 from the germline V gene are SNHLY and FYNNEI. The CDR3 region has the DNA TGTGCCAGGGGGGGACAGGGCGGCACTGAAGCTTTCTTT. Protein product: CARGGQGGTEAFF.

This sequence joins TRBV18 and TRBJ2-1; TRBD2 matches 10 bases. The CDR3 runs 17 residues. The V gene's germline CDR1 is KGHSH and CDR2 LQKENI. With 2 bases clipped from V and 1 base from J, the junction kept 5 bases outside the gene matches. The CDR3 reads CASSPTLAGDSYNEQFF. The CDR3 nucleotides are TGTGCCAGCTCACCAACTCTAGCGGGGGATTCCTACAATGAGCAGTTCTTC.

CDR3 in amino acids: CAISPGTPNGYTF. Here the CDR3 DNA reads TGTGCCATCAGCCCAGGGACACCCAACGGCTACACCTTC. The chain carries TRBV10-3 and TRBJ1-2; D is perhaps TRBD1 (6 bases). This CDR3 is 13 amino acids long. In germline, CDR1 is ENHRY, CDR2 SYGVKD. Trimming shortened V by 6 bases and J by 8 bases, and 16 bases separated the two germline ends.

This clone is a singleton in its sample. V and J are TRBV6-4 and TRBJ2-1; D ambiguous. The V gene lost 4 bases and the J gene lost 10 bases, with 5 bases spanning the gap. This CDR3 is built from 10 residues. Germline CDR1 is MRHNA and CDR2 is SNTAGT. CDR3 DNA sequence: TGTGCCAGCAGTGGGGCGGAGCAGTTCTTC. It codes for CASSGAEQFF.

The V gene is TRBV28, the J gene TRBJ2-1, with TRBD2 identical over 9 bases. V lost 2 bases, J lost 8 bases, and 7 bases stayed unmatched. This CDR3 is 15 amino acids long. Germline CDR1 is MDHEN and CDR2 is SYDVKM. As DNA, the CDR3 is TGTGCCAGCAGTTTAGCGGCGGGGGGGCCCTATGAGCAGTTCTTC. It yields the protein CASSLAAGGPYEQFF. Full variable domain (remainder filled in from reference TRBV28 and TRBJ2-1): DVKVTQSSRYLVKRTGEKVFLECVQDMDHENMFWYRQDPGLGLRLIYFSYDVKMKEKGDIPEGYSVSREKKERFSLILESASTNQTSMYLCASSLAAGGPYEQFFGPGTRLTVL.

The chain joins TRBV7-9 to TRBJ1-1; D remains unclear. The CDR3 loop spans 18 amino acids. From germline, CDR1 is SEHNR and CDR2 FQNEAQ (reference sequence). V was pared by 2 bases and J by 4 bases, with 23 bases between. The CDR3 loop reads CASSLSDPGAGLRTEAFF. Here the CDR3 DNA reads TGTGCCAGCAGCTTATCCGACCCCGGCGCTGGTTTGCGCACTGAAGCTTTCTTT.

V and J are TRBV7-8 and TRBJ1-2; perhaps TRBD1 as D (5 bases). This CDR3 has 13 amino acids. Trimming cost V 3 bases and J 7 bases, with 12 bases left between them. Looked up from germline, CDR1 is SGHVS and CDR2 is FQNEAQ. This chain's CDR3 is CASSLRNQGGYTF. For the CDR3, the DNA is TGTGCCAGCAGCTTGAGGAATCAGGGTGGCTACACCTTC. Full variable domain (rest looked up from reference TRBV7-8 and TRBJ1-2): GAGVSQSPRYKVAKRGQDVALRCDPISGHVSLFWYQQALGQGPEFLTYFQNEAQLDKSGLPSDRFFAERPEGSVSTLKIQRTQQEDSAVYLCASSLRNQGGYTFGSGTRLTVV.

This clone occurred a few times. The rearrangement links TRBV19 to TRBJ2-1; 10 nucleotides match TRBD1. V trimming: 10 bases; J trimming: 4 bases; junction bases outside the gene matches: 7. Germline CDR1 and CDR2: LNHDA and SQIVND (reference sequence). This CDR3 has 14 amino acids. CDR3 bases: TGTGCCACCGGGACAGGGGAAGGGTACAATGAGCAGTTCTTC. It codes for CATGTGEGYNEQFF.

The genes are TRBV10-1 and TRBJ2-7, with TRBD2 matching over 7 bases. This CDR3 is built from 15 residues. Germline assignment: CDR1 WNHNN and CDR2 SYGVQD (reference sequence). J was trimmed by 2 bases and V by 5 bases; bases with no gene match: 9. This CDR3 is CASSRTSYVAYEQYV. The CDR3 DNA is TGCGCCAGCAGTAGGACTAGTTATGTGGCCTACGAGCAGTACGTC.

The chain is built from TRBV6-1 and TRBJ1-5; the D is unclear. The CDR3 contains 13 residues. Germline-derived CDR1 and CDR2 are MNHNS and SASEGT. Trimming took 4 bases from V and 1 from J, leaving 5 bases between them. The CDR3 protein is CASSASSNQPQHF. The CDR3 DNA follows: TGTGCCAGCAGTGCGTCCAGCAATCAGCCCCAGCATTTT.

V gene TRBV28 combines with J gene TRBJ1-1; 8 bases line up with TRBD1. Looked up from germline, CDR1 is MDHEN and CDR2 is SYDVKM. The CDR3 has 16 amino acids. V dropped 4 bases and J dropped 0; count of bases not matched to a gene: 7. CDR3: CASSSPGQVLNTEAFF. CDR3 in DNA: TGTGCCAGCAGTTCACCGGGACAGGTGTTGAACACTGAAGCTTTCTTT.

The gene calls are TRBV5-1 and TRBJ2-2; 8 bases agree with TRBD1. The CDR3 length is 13 residues. Trimming cost V 3 bases and J 7 bases; bases outside gene matches: 2. Per the germline V gene, CDR1 is SGHRS and CDR2 is YFSETQ. DNA for the CDR3: TGCGCCAGCAGCTCACAGGGGGACGGGGAGCTGTTTTTT. Amino acids: CASSSQGDGELFF.

The genes are TRBV28 and TRBJ2-3; 12 positions agree with TRBD2. In germline, CDR1 is MDHEN, CDR2 SYDVKM. The CDR3 length is 17 residues. The V gene end was trimmed by 4 bases and the J gene end by 1 base; junction bases not matched to a gene: 6. The DNA for the CDR3 is TGTGCCAGCAGTTCTAGCGGGGGGGCCGGTGGCACAGATACGCAGTATTTT. This gives the protein CASSSSGGAGGTDTQYF.

This clone was found once. The V gene is TRBV5-1, the J gene TRBJ2-3; D is unclear. The V gene's germline CDR1 is SGHRS and CDR2 YFSETQ. Trimming shortened V by 5 bases and J by 1 base, and 8 bases separated the two germline ends. CDR3 length equals 13 residues. CDR3 region: CASRPDGTDTQYF. The DNA for the CDR3 is TGCGCCAGCAGACCGGACGGCACAGATACGCAGTATTTT.

J is TRBJ2-5 and V is TRBV7-9; D is perhaps TRBD2 (5 bases). The V gene's germline CDR1 is SEHNR and CDR2 FQNEAQ (reference sequence). Trimming removed 2 bases at V and 6 bases at J, with 10 bases between. The CDR3 covers 13 residues. CDR3 nucleotides: TGTGCCAGCAGCTTATCCAGCGGAAAGACCCAGTACTTC. Amino acid sequence: CASSLSSGKTQYF.

This clone was seen a few times. This chain connects TRBV4-1 to TRBJ1-1; 11 nucleotides match TRBD1. Germline CDR1 and CDR2: MGHRA and YSYEKL. This CDR3 spans 18 amino acids. After removal of 4 bases from V and 0 bases from J, the junction contained 10 bases not matched to a gene. For the CDR3, the DNA is TGCGCCAGCAGCCTATGGACAGGGGGCGGGAAGATGAACACTGAAGCTTTCTTT. The encoded protein is CASSLWTGGGKMNTEAFF.

V gene TRBV28 combines with J gene TRBJ1-1; TRBD1 agrees at 10 bases. CDR1 and CDR2 (germline): MDHEN, SYDVKM. The CDR3 covers 14 residues. The V and J ends lost 8 bases and 5 bases, in that order; junction bases with no gene match: 8. The CDR3 is CASATPGQGTEAFF. The CDR3 nucleotides are TGTGCCAGCGCCACACCGGGACAGGGGACTGAAGCTTTCTTT.

The chain couples TRBV28 to TRBJ2-2; 8 bases agree with TRBD2. From germline, CDR1 is MDHEN and CDR2 SYDVKM. This CDR3 is built from 13 residues. V shed 8 bases, J shed 4 bases, and the junction held 3 bases outside the gene matches. CDR3 amino acids: CASVTSGTGELFF. DNA for the CDR3: TGTGCCAGCGTAACTAGCGGCACCGGGGAGCTGTTTTTT.

The chain couples TRBV5-1 to TRBJ1-5, with D unresolved. The length of the CDR3 is 11 residues. Germline values: CDR1 SGHRS, CDR2 YFSETQ. Trimming took 10 bases from V and 7 from J, leaving 12 bases between them. The CDR3 sequence is CAGLFDQPQHF. CDR3 sequence (DNA): TGCGCCGGTCTCTTTGACCAGCCCCAGCATTTT. The whole variable domain, remainder taken from reference TRBV5-1 and TRBJ1-5, is KAGVTQTPRYLIKTRGQQVTLSCSPISGHRSVSWYQQTPGQGLQFLFEYFSETQRNKGNFPGRFSGRQFSNSRSEMNVSTLELGDSALYLCAGLFDQPQHFGDGTRLSIL.